The clone carrying this T cell receptor beta chain showed up many times. The sample originates from a study of Graves' ophthalmopathy and Graves' hyperthyroidism. The CDR3 runs 13 residues. Trimming stripped 11 bases from V and 2 bases from J, with 13 bases between. Germline CDR1 and CDR2: ENHRY and SYGVKD. TCR beta CDR3 amplification used RNA transcripts. RT-PCR in the first round used HTBI primers; a second-round multiplex PCR followed. MiXCR was run by TCRdb on the multiplex PCR reads, yielding one entry per CDR3 protein. This sample carries some 750,000 distinct CDR3 sequences, 40% of them seen once, and the ten largest clones take 44%.

What was sequenced was peripheral blood. The chain recombines TRBV10-3 with TRBJ1-3; possibly TRBD1 for D (5 bases). The clonotype originates from an adult man with Graves' ophthalmopathy. CDR3 sequence reads: CAGGDPPGNTIYF. DNA for the CDR3: TGTGCCGGGGGGGACCCGCCTGGAAACACCATATATTTT.